The rows below give T cell receptor beta chains drawn from one sample of a study of control samples from healthy donors and cancer patients. Using immunoSEQ multiplex PCR, the repertoire was profiled, and TCRdb retains in-frame clones only, with some absent. The sample has about 84,000 clones, about nine tenths seen once; the top ten hold around a sixth. Sample: blood. The receptors stem from a man aged 30 to 45 in good health. Each CDR3 is given without its conserved first and last residue. The size of a clone is reported for some rows only, either as once, few or many, or as a class for expanded clones.

clone_size,j_call,v_call,cdr3_aa
.,TRBJ1-3,TRBV15,ATSRDQLSGNTIY
.,TRBJ2-1,TRBV19,ASTLSSGARGEQF
.,TRBJ1-1,TRBV18,ASSPPGLDTEAF
.,TRBJ1-2,TRBV10-3,AISEGPRTNYSNYGYT
.,TRBJ2-2,TRBV4-2,ASSQDKVLASGSGLNTGELF
.,TRBJ2-3,TRBV19,ASSIVLAGVLTDTQY
.,TRBJ2-7,TRBV10-1,ASSAKQGLAYEQY
.,TRBJ1-6,TRBV28,ASRTGSSYNSPLH
.,TRBJ1-2,TRBV6-5,ASSFQGANYGYT
.,TRBJ2-7,TRBV27,ASSRPVASGRGYEQY
.,TRBJ2-5,TRBV9,ASSVRGRETQY
.,TRBJ2-5,TRBV5-6,ASSADRDPRETQY
.,TRBJ2-3,TRBV11-2,ASSFSFGSLTDTQY
.,TRBJ2-7,TRBV5-1,ASSPSASRGEQY
.,TRBJ2-5,TRBV6-2/TRBV6-3,ASSYGTGETQY
.,TRBJ2-1,TRBV11-2,ASSLVGTRNEQF
.,TRBJ1-1,TRBV6-6,ASSNELFGTEAF
.,TRBJ1-1,TRBV24-1,ATSDPQGTEAF
.,TRBJ2-3,TRBV24-1,ATGPLDSDTDTQY
once,TRBJ2-7,TRBV5-1,ASSPRGPAYEQY
once,TRBJ2-6,TRBV4-2,ASSQGPGSGANVLT
.,TRBJ2-3,TRBV10-3,AIWTGGGRDTQY
.,TRBJ1-6,TRBV25-1,ASHGQATYNSPLH
.,TRBJ1-2,TRBV11-2,ASSPVQGAEFGYT
.,TRBJ1-3,TRBV25-1,ASSLAETSGNTIY
.,TRBJ1-1,TRBV3-1/TRBV3-2,ASSQDQGGEAF
.,TRBJ1-3,TRBV9,ASSGTGQGAGNTIY
.,TRBJ2-3,TRBV3-1/TRBV3-2,ASSQDRTGGGTQY
.,TRBJ1-3,TRBV29-1,SVTGTPTTGNTIY
.,TRBJ1-3,TRBV6-2/TRBV6-3,ASSQGNTIY
.,TRBJ1-2,TRBV5-4,ASSLGMEDGYT
.,TRBJ1-6,TRBV28,ASMREIKSPLH
.,TRBJ2-1,TRBV12-3/TRBV12-4,ASGMREQF
.,TRBJ1-4,TRBV21-1,ASSKETTTNEKLF
.,TRBJ2-5,TRBV15,ATSRDRMETQY
.,TRBJ1-1,TRBV7-3,ASSKEGMRTEAF
.,TRBJ2-2,TRBV9,ASSVELAGVFGELF
.,TRBJ1-3,TRBV5-4,ASRRDPSGNTIY
.,TRBJ1-2,TRBV5-4,ASSLDPGSSYGYT
.,TRBJ1-2,TRBV12-5,ASGHRPDGGYT
.,TRBJ1-2,TRBV10-3,ATPDGSYGYT
.,TRBJ2-7,TRBV4-1,ASSQWTGYEQY
.,TRBJ2-2,TRBV27,ASKAGSGGVYINTGELF
.,TRBJ2-7,TRBV27,ASRTPLGGSLYRQY
.,TRBJ1-4,TRBV4-1,ASSQAGTEYEKLF
.,TRBJ1-5,TRBV10-3,AISEGTLGVQPQH